This entry is about one T cell receptor beta chain. This sample is part of a study of T-cell reconstitution after alpha-beta-depleted transplantation in children. Trimming took 4 bases from V and 4 from J, leaving 17 bases between them. The CDR3 runs to 15 residues. From germline, CDR1 is KGHSH and CDR2 LQKENI. Unique molecular identifiers were used in preparing the TCRbeta library. TCRdb reprocessed the PCR reads via MiXCR and lists one record per CDR3 protein. The sample gives about 540,000 distinct CDR3 sequences, around 20% of which show up once; 3% to 3.5% is in the top ten. This TCR was recovered from a human donor who donated a stem cell graft to a child with acute lymphoblastic leukemia. The chain couples TRBV18 to TRBJ2-7; D perhaps matches TRBD2 (5 bases). Specimen: PBMCs from the stem cell graft donor, collected from the stem cell graft. The CDR3 sequence is CASSRRWTALYEQYF. CDR3 sequence (DNA): TGTGCCAGCTCACGGAGGTGGACGGCCCTTTACGAGCAGTACTTC. Full variable domain (missing parts from reference TRBV18 and TRBJ2-7): NAGVMQNPRHLVRRRGQEARLRCSPMKGHSHVYWYRQLPEEGLKFMVYLQKENIIDESGMPKERFSAEFPKEGPSILRIQQVVRGDSAAYFCASSRRWTALYEQYFGPGTRLTVT.